The next 13 T cell receptor beta chains were all read from a single sample in a study of PD-1 blockade in classical Hodgkin lymphoma. Method: immunoSEQ multiplex PCR; TCRdb's copy keeps in-frame clones and lacks some. The table includes over 60,000 clones, over 90% detected once. Time point noted: newly diagnosed, previously untreated cHL patient sample. Material: peripheral blood mononuclear cells (PBMCs). The receptors shown here come from a human donor with classical Hodgkin lymphoma.

The chain has TRBV6-5 and TRBJ2-2; D assignment may be TRBD1 or TRBD2 (5 bases each). V was pared by 8 bases and J by 6 bases, with 16 bases between. CDR1 and CDR2 from the germline V gene are MNHEY and SVGAGI. CDR3 length: 14 amino acids. This chain's CDR3 is CASSRDRPSGELFF. The CDR3 coding sequence is TGTGCCAGCTCCCGGGACCGTCCGTCCGGGGAGCTGTTTTTT.

The genes are TRBV5-1 and TRBJ2-4; tentative D call: TRBD1 (5 bases). CDR3 length: 13 residues. V was pared by 2 bases and J by 3 bases, with 6 bases between. CDR1 and CDR2 (germline): SGHRS, YFSETQ. The CDR3 protein is CASSLGDKNIQYF. The CDR3 bases are TGCGCCAGCAGCTTAGGGGACAAAAACATTCAGTACTTC.

The genes are TRBV25-1 and TRBJ2-2, with 8 bases that match TRBD2. CDR1 and CDR2 from the germline V gene are MGHDK and SYGVNS. CDR3 length equals 14 residues. J was trimmed by 3 bases and V by 8 bases; bases with no gene match: 5. DNA for the CDR3: TGTGCCAGCCGGAGCGGGGGACACACCGGGGAGCTGTTTTTT. Amino acids: CASRSGGHTGELFF.

The chain couples TRBV4-3 to TRBJ1-2; D possibly corresponds to TRBD1 (6 bases). Germline lookup yields CDR1 LGHNA and CDR2 YSLEER. The CDR3 is made up of 16 amino acids. Between the trimmed V and J ends, which lost 0 bases and 5 bases, there was a span of 16 bases. CDR3 DNA sequence: TGCGCCAGCAGCCAAGATGGAGGGGGACCGAGATATGGCTACACCTTC. Its translation: CASSQDGGGPRYGYTF.

The V and J genes are TRBV6-1 and TRBJ1-2; D uncertain. CDR1 and CDR2 (germline): MNHNS, SASEGT. Trimming stripped 1 base from V and 4 bases from J, with 4 bases between. CDR3 length equals 12 residues. The CDR3: CASSEGRYGYTF. CDR3 DNA: TGTGCCAGCAGTGAAGGGCGCTATGGCTACACCTTC.

The J gene is TRBJ2-1, the V gene TRBV5-1; D gene unclear. Looked up from germline, CDR1 is SGHRS and CDR2 is YFSETQ. With 4 bases removed from V and 0 bases from J, the gap between germline ends came to 8 bases. The CDR3 length is 14 residues. The CDR3 DNA follows: TGCGCCAGCAGCCTCAGCAGCTCCTACAATGAGCAGTTCTTC. Amino acid sequence: CASSLSSSYNEQFF. Combining the CDR3 with reference TRBV5-1 and TRBJ2-1 gives the whole variable domain KAGVTQTPRYLIKTRGQQVTLSCSPISGHRSVSWYQQTPGQGLQFLFEYFSETQRNKGNFPGRFSGRQFSNSRSEMNVSTLELGDSALYLCASSLSSSYNEQFFGPGTRLTVL.

This clone appeared a few times. The rearrangement uses TRBV19 and TRBJ1-4, with D unresolved. The CDR3 covers 12 residues. Germline loops: CDR1 LNHDA, CDR2 SQIVND (reference sequence). The V end was cut by 4 bases, the J end by 13 bases, with 13 bases between. The CDR3, as DNA: TGTGCCAGTAGTACCCCGGACGGACCACTGTTTTTT. Translating gives CASSTPDGPLFF.

The chain uses TRBV6-5 and TRBJ2-1; D is ambiguous. From germline, CDR1 is MNHEY and CDR2 SVGAGI. The CDR3 runs to 15 residues. Between the trimmed V and J ends, which lost 6 bases and 6 bases, there was a span of 18 bases. The CDR3 loop is CASSQQDGRLNEQFF. The CDR3 DNA reads as TGTGCCAGCAGCCAGCAAGACGGCAGACTCAATGAGCAGTTCTTC.

V is TRBV11-2 and J is TRBJ2-3; D remains ambiguous. V dropped 6 bases and J dropped 1 base, with 2 bases sitting between them. The CDR3 covers 11 residues. From germline, CDR1 is SGHAT and CDR2 FQNNGV. CDR3 sequence (DNA): TGTGCCAGCAGACGCACAGATACGCAGTATTTT. This gives the protein CASRRTDTQYF. The variable domain in full, with the rest retrieved from reference TRBV11-2 and TRBJ2-3, is EAGVAQSPRYKIIEKRQSVAFWCNPISGHATLYWYQQILGQGPKLLIQFQNNGVVDDSQLPKDRFSAERLKGVDSTLKIQPAKLEDSAVYLCASRRTDTQYFGPGTRLTVL.

The chain has TRBV5-6 and TRBJ2-3; the D is unclear. Per the germline V gene, CDR1 is SGHDT and CDR2 is YYEEEE. V was trimmed by 4 bases and J by 2 bases, leaving 8 bases between them. CDR3 size: 13 residues. CDR3 in DNA: TGTGCCAGCAGCCCGACGCTCACAGATACGCAGTATTTT. Translation: CASSPTLTDTQYF.

The chain carries TRBV11-2 and TRBJ2-7; 7 nucleotides line up with TRBD2. The V and J ends lost 5 bases and 3 bases, in that order; junction bases with no gene match: 10. The CDR3 contains 15 residues. Per germline, CDR1 SGHAT and CDR2 FQNNGV. The CDR3: CASSMRGEGLYEQYF. The CDR3 DNA reads as TGTGCCAGCAGCATGCGTGGGGAGGGCCTCTACGAGCAGTACTTC. Full variable domain (rest looked up from reference TRBV11-2 and TRBJ2-7): EAGVAQSPRYKIIEKRQSVAFWCNPISGHATLYWYQQILGQGPKLLIQFQNNGVVDDSQLPKDRFSAERLKGVDSTLKIQPAKLEDSAVYLCASSMRGEGLYEQYFGPGTRLTVT.

The CDR3 is CASSLGLAGRDTEAFF. The DNA for the CDR3 is TGTGCCAGCAGCTTAGGTCTGGCAGGGCGGGACACTGAAGCTTTCTTT. J is TRBJ1-1 and V is TRBV11-3, with D perhaps matching TRBD1 (5 bases). The CDR3 spans 16 residues. CDR1 and CDR2 from the germline V gene are SGHNT and YENEEA. Trimming cost V 1 base and J 3 bases, with 15 bases left between them.

The chain employs TRBV5-6 and TRBJ1-2; D may be TRBD1 (5 bases). The germline V gene has CDR1 SGHDT and CDR2 YYEEEE. The germline V and J ends were trimmed by 6 bases and 8 bases, with 17 bases remaining between them. The CDR3 extends over 13 amino acids. The CDR3 reads CASNLVGGGGYTF. CDR3 coding DNA: TGTGCCAGCAACCTGGTGGGGGGAGGAGGCTACACCTTC. Supplemented by reference TRBV5-6 and TRBJ1-2, the full variable domain reads DAGVTQSPTHLIKTRGQQVTLRCSPKSGHDTVSWYQQALGQGPQFIFQYYEEEERQRGNFPDRFSGHQFPNYSSELNVNALLLGDSALYLCASNLVGGGGYTFGSGTRLTVV.